This TCR beta chain was captured by sequencing in a study of shared clonotypes between healthy human individuals. The overall study: Per donor, three plates held CD4 naive cells, three held CD4 memory, two held CD8 naive and one held CD8 memory.

General study results and limits: Among non-shared clonotypes, generation probabilities were lower than among those shared by all four donors. A generally larger estimated richness was seen in naive subsets than in memory subsets. Shared across a few donors were 5% to 6% of the naive CD4 clonotypes.

V was pared by 6 bases and J by 1 base, with 7 bases of the junction left unmatched. This CDR3 comprises 15 residues. CDR1 MNHNS and CDR2 SASEGT come from the germline V gene. Clones were sequenced by immunoSEQ multiplex PCR, and TCRdb holds only the in-frame ones, with some missing. The sample includes about 2 million clones, 85% to 95% seen only once; the top ten take under 0.15%. This clone was seen only a few times. Its target is unknown. The source is a man aged 18 to 29 in good health. Sequenced material: naive CD4+ T cells sorted from blood. The subset is: CD45RA+ positively selected. The chain carries TRBV6-1 and TRBJ2-7, with 9 bases aligning to TRBD1. This CDR3 reads CASSRDREVSYEQYF. As DNA, the CDR3 is TGTGCCAGCAGCCGGGACAGGGAGGTTTCCTACGAGCAGTACTTC.